This TCR beta chain comes out of a study of cytomegalovirus exposure and HLA in healthy donors. The PCR was carried out with 60 Vbeta primers and 13 Jbeta primers. Sequencing was performed with immunoSEQ multiplex PCR; in TCRdb, only in-frame clones are kept and a portion is missing. The table records some 180,000 clones, 79% of them present only once. Trimming at V came to 5 bases and at J to 2 bases, leaving 14 bases not matched to a gene. The CDR3 sequence is 18 residues long. The V gene's germline CDR1 is SGHAT and CDR2 FQNNGV. This clone has only one observation. The clonotype originates from a woman aged 25-40 years in good health and CMV-seropositive. Sequencing input: PBMCs. The J gene is TRBJ1-3, the V gene TRBV11-2; 8 positions match TRBD1. CDR3 DNA: TGTGCCAGCAGCCGAATTTTTGGGGGACAGGTCGCTGGAAACACCATATATTTT. This translates into CASSRIFGGQVAGNTIYF.